This T cell receptor (beta chain) was retrieved from a study of T cells in Graves' hyperthyroidism and ophthalmopathy. The source material, RNA transcripts, was used to amplify TCR beta CDR3 regions. RT-PCR in the first round (using the HTBI primer set) targeted the TCR CDR3. From the multiplex PCR reads, TCRdb called clonotypes with MiXCR, one entry per CDR3 protein. The table shows fewer than 700,000 distinct CDR3 sequences, with 17% occurring only once. V lost 4 bases, J lost 5 bases, and 15 bases lay in between. Looked up from germline, CDR1 is SGHRS and CDR2 is YFSETQ. CDR3 length: 15 amino acids. The sample holds a few counts of this clonotype.

The sequence derives from a woman between 18 and 29 years old with Graves' ophthalmopathy. Sequenced material: blood. V is TRBV5-1 and J is TRBJ2-2; D call uncertain. In DNA form, the CDR3 reads TGCGCCAGCAGCCCCGGCTCCAGGAGTACCGGGGAGCTGTTTTTT. It is translated as CASSPGSRSTGELFF.